The 18 T cell receptor beta chains reported below all come from one sample, sequenced in a study of CD8+ T cells in alopecia areata (dated by TCRdb to between 2017 and 2018). The time point label here, explained by the study, means: 20 to 30 weeks on oral tofacitinib. This specimen's treatment or condition label, interpreted: oral pan-JAK inhibitor, 5-10 mg twice daily. The library was produced with the immunoSEQ multiplex PCR assay. RNA was extracted from all samples and reverse transcribed into cDNA, which served as template for TCR sequencing. The clones in this table, taken by TCRdb from immuneACCESS, are in-frame only. Not every clone is retained; where verified, under half of the shortfall comes from an unresolved V gene, and the cause of the rest is unknown. The sample table contains 250,000 to 300,000 clones; only one count was recorded for 58% of them. The ten top clones hold approximately 1.8% of the sample.

Material: CD4+ T cells sorted from blood, obtained at week 24, from a patient treated with tofacitinib. Receptors originate from a human donor with alopecia areata.

V gene TRBV5-1 combines with J gene TRBJ2-7; TRBD1 matches 9 bases. Germline CDR1 is SGHRS and CDR2 is YFSETQ. This CDR3 region has 15 residues. V dropped 7 bases and J dropped 2; count of bases not matched to a gene: 10. Here the CDR3 DNA reads TGCGCCAGCGGCAACGGGGACAGGGTACCCTACGAGCAGTACTTC. The encoded protein is CASGNGDRVPYEQYF.

CDR3: CASSSGPLRPQHF. The CDR3 DNA reads TGTGCCAGCAGTTCCGGCCCACTGAGACCCCAGCATTTT. The chain links TRBV7-2 to TRBJ1-5; unclear D gene. CDR3 size: 13 residues. The ends were cut back, 6 bases at V and 10 bases at J, with 16 bases in the middle. Germline loops: CDR1 SGHTA, CDR2 FQGNSA.

The genes are TRBV11-2 and TRBJ1-6; 7 bases fit TRBD1. The CDR3 length is 17 residues. J gave up 10 bases and V 1 base, and 13 bases lay outside the gene matches. Germline V lookup: CDR1 SGHAT, CDR2 FQNNGV. The CDR3 loop reads CASSLVTRQGRDSPLHF. The CDR3 bases are TGTGCCAGCAGCTTAGTTACACGACAGGGAAGGGACTCACCCCTCCACTTT.

For this clone: The junction does not match germline at one end; this may be a read error. Other DNA sequences from this sample encode an identical CDR3 as well. This chain connects TRBV20-1 to TRBJ1-1; 7 bases align to TRBD1. Germline loops: CDR1 DFQATT, CDR2 SNEGSKA (reference sequence). This CDR3 has 11 residues. CDR3 residues: CSAYRGTEAFF. In DNA, the CDR3 is TGCAGTGCTTACAGGGGCACTGAAGCCTTCTTT.

The chain carries TRBV30 and TRBJ2-3; possible D gene TRBD1, 5 bases. V lost 7 bases, J lost 2 bases, and 19 bases lay in between. CDR1 and CDR2 (germline): GTSNPN, SVGIG (reference sequence). The CDR3 is 15 amino acids. The CDR3 DNA reads as TGTGCCTTCCGTAGGGGCAGCAGATACACAGATACGCAGTATTTT. As protein: CAFRRGSRYTDTQYF. Supplemented by reference TRBV30 and TRBJ2-3, the full variable domain reads SQTIHQWPATLVQPVGSPLSLECTVEGTSNPNLYWYRQAAGRGLQLLFYSVGIGQISSEVPQNLSASRPQDRQFILSSKKLLLSDSGFYLCAFRRGSRYTDTQYFGPGTRLTVL.

This chain uses TRBV7-3 with TRBJ2-3; D is uncertain. With 8 bases removed from V and 1 base from J, the gap between germline ends came to 7 bases. The CDR3 runs to 12 residues. Per the germline V gene, CDR1 is SGHTA and CDR2 is FQGTGA. CDR3 amino acids: CASGHRTDTQYF. As DNA, the CDR3 is TGTGCCAGCGGGCACCGCACAGATACGCAGTATTTT.

There are a few counts of this clone. This sequence joins TRBV4-3 and TRBJ1-1, with 7 bases matching TRBD1. The CDR3 consists of 14 residues. CDR1 is LGHNA and CDR2 is YSLEER in the germline V gene. Germline trimming cut 0 bases from V and 11 bases from J; bases unmatched to any gene: 9. The CDR3 sequence is CASSQDDRAPKAFF. CDR3 sequence (DNA): TGCGCCAGCAGCCAAGACGACAGGGCCCCAAAGGCTTTCTTT.

CDR3: CAWSDGDSEAFF. Here the CDR3 DNA reads TGTGCCTGGAGTGATGGGGACAGCGAAGCTTTCTTT. The chain links TRBV30 to TRBJ1-1, with 7 bases matching TRBD1. The V gene's germline CDR1 is GTSNPN and CDR2 SVGIG (reference sequence). The CDR3 loop spans 12 amino acids. Trimming removed 1 base from V and 8 bases from J; junction bases left unmatched: 4.

The V call is TRBV6-6, the J call TRBJ2-5; 7 nucleotides align to TRBD1. The CDR3 covers 13 residues. Germline V gene lookup returns CDR1 MNHNY and CDR2 SVGAGI (reference sequence). Trimming removed 2 bases from V and 8 bases from J; junction bases left unmatched: 5. The CDR3 loop is CASSYGTEGTQYF. DNA of the CDR3: TGTGCCAGCAGTTACGGGACAGAAGGCACCCAGTACTTC.

CDR3 coding DNA: TGTGCCAGCAGTTTTCGGGGGAATAAGGACGAGCAGTACTTC. It translates to CASSFRGNKDEQYF. V gene TRBV28 combines with J gene TRBJ2-7; D might be TRBD2 (6 bases). CDR3 length: 14 amino acids. The germline V gene has CDR1 MDHEN and CDR2 SYDVKM. Trimming cost V 3 bases and J 5 bases, with 14 bases left between them.

V and J are TRBV2 and TRBJ1-1; maybe TRBD1 (6 bases). CDR3 length: 12 amino acids. The V end lost 5 bases, the J end lost 8 bases, and 12 bases lay between the germline ends. Per germline, CDR1 SNHLY and CDR2 FYNNEI. CDR3 DNA: TGTGCCAGCAGTCGGGAGGGGGGAGAAGCTTTCTTT. Translating it yields CASSREGGEAFF.

This clone was seen more than once but under ten times. This chain connects TRBV29-1 to TRBJ2-7; D may be TRBD1 or TRBD2 (5 bases each). Trimming left V 5 bases short and J 5 bases short, with 13 bases between. Germline V gene data show CDR1 as SQVTM and CDR2 as ANQGSEA. The CDR3 has 12 amino acids. This CDR3 reads CSVRGGPNEQYF. CDR3 coding DNA: TGCAGCGTTCGTGGGGGACCCAACGAGCAGTACTTC.

The chain uses TRBV5-1 and TRBJ2-5; tentative D call: TRBD1 (6 bases). This CDR3 has 13 amino acids. From germline, CDR1 is SGHRS and CDR2 YFSETQ. The ends were cut back, 4 bases at V and 5 bases at J, with 12 bases in the middle. The CDR3 sequence: CASSRTVGETQYF. In DNA form, the CDR3 reads TGCGCCAGCAGCAGGACAGTTGGGGAGACCCAGTACTTC.

The gene calls are TRBV18 and TRBJ2-4, with TRBD1 identical over 7 bases. The V and J ends lost 3 bases and 7 bases, in that order; junction bases with no gene match: 9. The germline V gene encodes CDR1 KGHSH and CDR2 LQKENI. CDR3 length: 15 residues. The CDR3 sequence: CASSPPKGGENIQYF. The CDR3 nucleotides read TGTGCCAGCTCACCCCCAAAAGGGGGCGAGAACATTCAGTACTTC. Drawing the rest from reference TRBV18 and TRBJ2-4, the complete variable domain is NAGVMQNPRHLVRRRGQEARLRCSPMKGHSHVYWYRQLPEEGLKFMVYLQKENIIDESGMPKERFSAEFPKEGPSILRIQQVVRGDSAAYFCASSPPKGGENIQYFGAGTRLSVL.

About this clone itself: The same CDR3 also results from other DNA sequences found in this sample. V usage is TRBV18 and J usage is TRBJ1-5; D not certain. CDR1 and CDR2 from the germline V gene are KGHSH and LQKENI. V gave up 3 bases and J gave up 7 bases, with 7 bases separating them. CDR3 length: 12 residues. The CDR3 coding sequence is TGTGCCAGCTCACCTCCTAACCAGCCCCAGCATTTT. Its protein product is CASSPPNQPQHF.

This clone has a handful of counts. The chain couples TRBV13 to TRBJ2-7; 7 bases are shared with TRBD1. The ends lost 5 bases at V and 3 bases at J; junction bases unmatched: 7. The CDR3 runs to 14 residues. Germline V gene data show CDR1 as PRHDT and CDR2 as FYEKMQ (reference sequence). This CDR3 is CASSQGVVFYEQYF. DNA of the CDR3: TGTGCCAGCAGCCAGGGGGTGGTGTTCTACGAGCAGTACTTC. The full variable domain, completed using reference TRBV13 and TRBJ2-7, is AAGVIQSPRHLIKEKRETATLKCYPIPRHDTVYWYQQGPGQDPQFLISFYEKMQSDKGSIPDRFSAQQFSDYHSELNMSSLELGDSALYFCASSQGVVFYEQYFGPGTRLTVT.

This clone was seen a few times. The J gene is TRBJ1-3, the V gene TRBV5-4; 11 nucleotides match TRBD1. Unmatched junction bases numbered 6, after V lost 4 bases and J lost 0 bases. The CDR3 length is 17 residues. Germline V gives CDR1 SGHNT, CDR2 YYREEE (reference sequence). The CDR3 coding sequence is TGTGCCAGCAGCACTCCTGGGACAGGGGGCTCTGGAAACACCATATATTTT. It translates to CASSTPGTGGSGNTIYF. Drawing the rest from reference TRBV5-4 and TRBJ1-3, the complete variable domain is ETGVTQSPTHLIKTRGQQVTLRCSSQSGHNTVSWYQQALGQGPQFIFQYYREEENGRGNFPPRFSGLQFPNYSSELNVNALELDDSALYLCASSTPGTGGSGNTIYFGEGSWLTVV.

There are a few counts of this clone. The chain links TRBV20-1 to TRBJ2-2; 7 bases are shared with TRBD1. The trim removed 4 bases at V and 13 bases at J, leaving 6 bases unmatched. Germline CDR1 DFQATT, CDR2 SNEGSKA (reference sequence). This CDR3 comprises 11 residues. The CDR3 sequence is CSATTGWGLFF. The CDR3 DNA reads TGCAGTGCTACGACAGGGTGGGGGCTGTTTTTT.